Following are 20 T cell receptor beta chains from one sample sequenced in a study of T cell repertoires in cytomegalovirus infection. TCRdb analysed the reads with MiXCR anew, one entry per CDR3 protein. The data show fewer than 700,000 distinct CDR3 sequences, roughly 26% seen once. The sample was CD8+ T cells from PBMCs. The receptors shown here come from a human donor in good health (CMV status not recorded). Some clones in this sample may be carry-over from other donors' samples.

This clonotype has a count of ten or more. The genes are TRBV28 and TRBJ1-3; D is uncertain. This CDR3 contains 14 residues. Germline lookup yields CDR1 MDHEN and CDR2 SYDVKM. V was pared by 3 bases and J by 0 bases, with 6 bases between. The CDR3 sequence is CASSFYSSGNTIYF. Here the CDR3 DNA reads TGTGCCAGCAGTTTTTACAGCTCTGGAAACACCATATATTTT.

The chain uses TRBV10-1 and TRBJ2-3; D ambiguous. This CDR3 has 14 residues. The germline V gene encodes CDR1 WNHNN and CDR2 SYGVQD (reference sequence). V lost 6 bases and J 0 bases, leaving 10 bases between the germline ends. Written as DNA, the CDR3 is TGCGCCAGCAGCCCTCCGGCTAGCACAGATACGCAGTATTTT. This sequence encodes CASSPPASTDTQYF.

This clonotype was counted a few times. The CDR3 DNA sequence: TGTGCCAGCAGTGTCGAATGGGACGGGGACGAAGAGACCCAGTACTTC. Amino acid sequence: CASSVEWDGDEETQYF. This sequence joins TRBV2 and TRBJ2-5, with D tentatively TRBD1 or TRBD2 (5 bases each). V was clipped by 4 bases and J by 3 bases, with 18 bases between them. The CDR3 covers 16 residues. The germline V gene encodes CDR1 SNHLY and CDR2 FYNNEI.

The CDR3 coding sequence is TGCAGTGCTAGGAAGGGTTCCTCGTACGAGCAGTACGTC. Residues: CSARKGSSYEQYV. The rearrangement links TRBV20-1 to TRBJ2-7; D uncertain. CDR1 is DFQATT, CDR2 SNEGSKA, per germline (reference sequence). The CDR3 loop spans 13 amino acids. Trimming took 3 bases from V and 4 from J, leaving 13 bases between them.

A note on this clonotype: A much larger clone lies one base from this, so it may be a read error. The chain has TRBV11-1 and TRBJ2-3; D is unclear. The CDR3 totals 15 residues. Germline V gene lookup returns CDR1 SGHAT and CDR2 FQDESV (reference sequence). The CDR3 loop is CTSSLEGSSTDTQYF. The CDR3 DNA follows: TGTACCAGCAGCTTAGAAGGCTCTTCCACAGATACGCAGTATTTT.

This clonotype was counted between two and nine times. The V gene is TRBV6-6, the J gene TRBJ1-1, with 7 bases aligning to TRBD1. The junction had 7 bases not matched to a gene; V was cut back by 5 bases and J by 1 base. Germline-derived CDR1 and CDR2 are MNHNY and SVGAGI (reference sequence). The length of the CDR3 is 15 residues. CDR3 sequence: CASSKYRGGNTEAFF. The CDR3 DNA follows: TGTGCCAGCAGTAAATACAGGGGCGGGAACACTGAAGCTTTCTTT.

A word on this clonotype: A read error is likely, as this CDR3 ends without the conserved phenylalanine or tryptophan. The genes are TRBV4-2 and TRBJ1-2, with 7 positions matching TRBD1. CDR1 LGHNA and CDR2 YNFKEQ come from the germline V gene. The ends lost 3 bases at V and 1 base at J; junction bases unmatched: 8. The CDR3 sequence is 16 residues long. CDR3 residues: CASSQETTGRNYGYTY. CDR3 DNA sequence: TGTGCCAGCAGCCAGGAAACGACAGGGCGTAACTATGGCTACACCTAC.

This chain joins TRBV9 and TRBJ1-6, with D perhaps TRBD1 (5 bases). Deletions cut 0 bases from V and 10 bases from J, with 8 bases between. There are 13 residues in the CDR3. CDR1 is SGDLS and CDR2 is YYNGEE in the germline V gene. The CDR3 spells CASSVGGKSPLHF. CDR3 DNA: TGTGCCAGCAGCGTAGGGGGCAAATCACCCCTCCACTTT.

V gene TRBV20-1 combines with J gene TRBJ2-2; 7 nucleotides match TRBD2. The CDR3 extends over 14 amino acids. V was clipped by 6 bases and J by 4 bases; unmatched bases: 8. Germline CDR1 DFQATT, CDR2 SNEGSKA (reference sequence). The CDR3 reads CSAWDRGGTGELFF. The CDR3 bases are TGCAGTGCCTGGGACCGCGGGGGCACCGGGGAGCTGTTTTTT.

Of note for this clonotype: A much larger clone differs by one base, so this may be a read error. J is TRBJ1-1 and V is TRBV7-9; D is undetermined. Germline CDR1 SEHNR, CDR2 FQNEAQ (reference sequence). The CDR3 extends over 13 amino acids. The V end lost 4 bases, the J end lost 1 base, and 7 bases lay between the germline ends. The CDR3 nucleotides read TGTGCCAGCAGCTCATCAGAGAACACTGAAGCTTTCTTT. Amino acids: CASSSSENTEAFF.

This clonotype was observed a few times. The chain couples TRBV28 to TRBJ2-7, with D perhaps TRBD2 (7 bases). With 1 base removed from V and 6 bases from J, the gap between germline ends came to 10 bases. Per the germline V gene, CDR1 is MDHEN and CDR2 is SYDVKM. This CDR3 spans 13 amino acids. The chain's CDR3 is CASSLLGGAEQYV. CDR3 nucleotides: TGTGCCAGCAGTTTATTGGGGGGGGCCGAGCAGTACGTC.

The genes are TRBV3-1 and TRBJ2-7, with D uncertain. CDR1 and CDR2 from the germline V gene are LGHDT and YNNKEL (reference sequence). With 1 base removed from V and 0 bases from J, the gap between germline ends came to 10 bases. The CDR3 loop spans 15 amino acids. CDR3: CASSQGAGPSYEQYF. The CDR3 nucleotides read TGTGCCAGCAGCCAAGGGGCAGGCCCCTCCTACGAGCAGTACTTC.

Only a few counts were recorded for this clonotype. The CDR3 sequence: CASSFGGGVSYEQYV. CDR3 DNA: TGTGCCAGCAGCTTTGGCGGGGGAGTGTCCTACGAGCAGTACGTC. This chain joins TRBV7-2 and TRBJ2-7; 7 positions agree with TRBD2. Germline CDR1 and CDR2: SGHTA and FQGNSA. This CDR3 spans 15 amino acids. V gave up 3 bases and J gave up 1 base; unmatched junction bases: 6.

On this clonotype: A single base separates this from a much larger clone, so it may be a read error. The V and J genes are TRBV28 and TRBJ1-1; no firm D call. The ends were cut back, 4 bases at V and 0 bases at J, with 9 bases in the middle. CDR3 size: 14 residues. Per germline, CDR1 MDHEN and CDR2 SYDVKM. CDR3 sequence: CASSYWGMNTEAFF. DNA of the CDR3: TGTGCCAGCAGTTACTGGGGTATGAACACTGAAGCTTTCTTT.

V gene TRBV28 combines with J gene TRBJ1-2; D is ambiguous. Germline assignment: CDR1 MDHEN and CDR2 SYDVKM. Trimming took off 2 bases at V and 3 bases at J, with 13 bases between the two ends. CDR3 length equals 15 residues. Here the CDR3 reads CASSLRAPDDYGYTF. The CDR3 bases are TGTGCCAGCAGTTTAAGGGCTCCTGATGACTATGGCTACACCTTC.

The chain uses TRBV7-9 and TRBJ1-2; D gene unclear. The V end lost 8 bases, the J end lost 6 bases, and 13 bases lay between the germline ends. Germline V gene lookup returns CDR1 SEHNR and CDR2 FQNEAQ (reference sequence). The CDR3 has 12 residues. This CDR3 is CASAGRDNGYTF. As DNA, the CDR3 is TGTGCCAGCGCTGGGAGAGATAATGGCTACACCTTC.

V gene TRBV5-6 combines with J gene TRBJ2-1, with a weak D call TRBD1 (5 bases). Trimming shortened V by 0 bases and J by 6 bases, and 10 bases separated the two germline ends. Germline lookup yields CDR1 SGHDT and CDR2 YYEEEE. This CDR3 is built from 14 residues. The CDR3 DNA follows: TGTGCCAGCAGCTTGGGAGTGACAGTCAATGAGCAGTTCTTC. Translating gives CASSLGVTVNEQFF.

This chain joins TRBV7-9 and TRBJ2-2, with unresolved D. Trimming took off 5 bases at V and 4 bases at J, with 8 bases between the two ends. Germline CDR1 is SEHNR and CDR2 is FQNEAQ (reference sequence). The CDR3 contains 13 residues. CDR3 sequence: CASSADLTGELFF. The CDR3 nucleotides are TGTGCCAGCAGCGCTGACCTCACCGGGGAGCTGTTTTTT.

This chain joins TRBV12-3 or TRBV12-4 and TRBJ2-1, with 7 bases matching TRBD2. Unmatched junction bases numbered 12, after V lost 7 bases and J lost 3 bases. The CDR3 length is 16 residues. The CDR3 loop reads CASILGRGIGYNEQFF. Here the CDR3 DNA reads TGTGCCAGCATCCTAGGGCGGGGGATAGGCTACAATGAGCAGTTCTTC.

This clonotype was observed a few times. The chain links TRBV4-2 to TRBJ2-4, with D uncertain. The CDR3 contains 14 residues. Germline lookup yields CDR1 LGHNA and CDR2 YNFKEQ. V shed 0 bases and J shed 0 bases, with 3 bases lying between them. The CDR3 protein is CASSQEQAKNIQYF. CDR3 sequence (DNA): TGTGCCAGCAGCCAAGAACAAGCCAAAAACATTCAGTACTTC.